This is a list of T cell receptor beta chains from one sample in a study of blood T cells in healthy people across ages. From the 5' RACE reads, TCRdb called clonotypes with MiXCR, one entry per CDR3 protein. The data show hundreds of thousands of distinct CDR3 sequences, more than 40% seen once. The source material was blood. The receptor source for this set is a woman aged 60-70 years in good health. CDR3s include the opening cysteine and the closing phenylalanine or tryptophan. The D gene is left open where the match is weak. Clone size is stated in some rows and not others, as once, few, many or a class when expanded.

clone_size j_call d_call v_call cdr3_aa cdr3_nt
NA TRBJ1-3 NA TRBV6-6 CASSAGTTGNTIYF TGTGCCAGCAGCGCAGGGACGACTGGAAACACCATATATTTT
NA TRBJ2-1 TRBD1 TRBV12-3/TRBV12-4 CASYRTGGTNEQFF TGTGCCAGCTACCGGACAGGCGGAACCAATGAGCAGTTCTTC
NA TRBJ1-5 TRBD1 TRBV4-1 CASSQDPQGANRPQHF TGCGCCAGCAGCCAAGATCCGCAGGGGGCGAATCGGCCCCAGCATTTT
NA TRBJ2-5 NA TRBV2 CASSELGTIQETQYF TGTGCCAGCAGTGAGTTGGGAACAATTCAAGAGACCCAGTACTTC
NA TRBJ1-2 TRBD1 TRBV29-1 CSLGTGVGDGYTF TGCAGCCTTGGGACAGGGGTAGGGGATGGCTACACCTTC
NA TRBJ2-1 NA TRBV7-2 CASSRGTDNEQFF TGTGCCAGCAGCCGCGGGACAGACAATGAGCAGTTCTTC
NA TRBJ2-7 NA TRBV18 CASSPSETSVDEQYF TGTGCCAGCTCACCTTCCGAGACTAGTGTTGACGAGCAGTACTTC
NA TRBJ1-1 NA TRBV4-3 CASSQGWGLNTEAFF TGCGCCAGCAGCCAAGGTTGGGGGCTGAACACTGAAGCTTTCTTT
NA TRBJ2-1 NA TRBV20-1 CSAGKSYNEQFF TGCAGTGCGGGGAAAAGTTACAATGAGCAGTTCTTC
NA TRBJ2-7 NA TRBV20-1 CSARDPRSSYEQYF TGCAGTGCTAGAGATCCCCGGAGCTCCTACGAGCAGTACTTC
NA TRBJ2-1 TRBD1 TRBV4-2 CASSQVGTDYNEQFF TGTGCCAGCAGCCAAGTAGGGACAGACTACAATGAGCAGTTCTTC
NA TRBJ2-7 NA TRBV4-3 CASSQDRFSYEQYF TGCGCCAGCAGCCAAGATAGATTTTCCTACGAGCAGTACTTC
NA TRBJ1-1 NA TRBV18 CASSPRPAEAFF TGTGCCAGCTCACCCCGCCCGGCTGAAGCTTTCTTT
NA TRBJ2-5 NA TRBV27 CASSPLGQLETQYF TGTGCCAGCAGTCCCCTTGGACAGTTAGAGACCCAGTACTTC
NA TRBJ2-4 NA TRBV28 CASSFGRGGGVRKNIQYF TGTGCCAGCAGTTTTGGAAGAGGAGGGGGGGTGCGGAAAAACATTCAGTACTTC
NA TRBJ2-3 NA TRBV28 CASTPGLSTDMQYF TGTGCCAGCACCCCAGGACTATCAACAGATATGCAGTATTTT
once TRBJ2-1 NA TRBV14 CASSQGVRYNEQFF TGTGCCAGCAGCCAAGGGGTCAGGTACAATGAGCAGTTCTTC
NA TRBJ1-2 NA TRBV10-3 CAIIESGRHYGYTF TGTGCCATCATTGAGTCTGGACGGCACTATGGCTACACCTTC
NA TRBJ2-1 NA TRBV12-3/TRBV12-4 CASGRKSYNEQFF TGTGCCAGCGGACGTAAATCCTACAATGAGCAGTTCTTC
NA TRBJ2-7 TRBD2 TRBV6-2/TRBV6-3 CASSSAPGLNGFRSNEQYF TGTGCCAGCAGTTCAGCTCCGGGACTAAATGGCTTTAGGAGCAACGAGCAGTACTTC
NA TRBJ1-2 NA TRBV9 CASSVEPRGDNYGYTF TGTGCCAGCAGCGTAGAACCAAGGGGAGATAACTATGGCTACACCTTC
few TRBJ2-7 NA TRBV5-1 CASSLEGAGYEQYF TGCGCCAGCAGCTTGGAAGGGGCGGGCTACGAGCAGTACTTC
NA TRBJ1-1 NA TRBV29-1 CSGRRAAENTEAFF TGCAGCGGACGCAGGGCAGCCGAGAACACTGAAGCTTTCTTT
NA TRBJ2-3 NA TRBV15 CATSREGPQVQYF TGTGCCACCAGCAGAGAAGGTCCTCAAGTTCAGTATTTT
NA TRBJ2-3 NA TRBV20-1 CSAWFRASTDTQYF TGCAGTGCTTGGTTCAGGGCGTCCACAGATACGCAGTATTTT
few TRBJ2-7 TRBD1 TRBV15 CATSTDRAYEQYF TGTGCCACCAGCACGGACAGGGCCTACGAGCAGTACTTC
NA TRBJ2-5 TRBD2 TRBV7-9 CASREPGLAAQETQYF TGTGCCAGCAGAGAACCGGGACTAGCGGCACAAGAGACCCAGTACTTC
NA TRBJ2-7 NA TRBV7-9 CASSRGTSYSYEQYF TGTGCCAGCAGCCGAGGGACTTCCTACTCCTACGAGCAGTACTTC
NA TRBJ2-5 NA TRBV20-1 CSASGSGDTRLEETQYF TGCAGTGCTAGTGGGAGTGGTGACACAAGGCTAGAAGAGACCCAGTACTTC
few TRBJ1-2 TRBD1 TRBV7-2 CASSTRDRVFSGYTF TGTGCCAGCAGCACGAGGGACAGGGTTTTTTCTGGCTACACCTTC
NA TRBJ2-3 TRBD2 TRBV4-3 CASSQTSGGGDTQYF TGCGCCAGCAGCCAAACGAGCGGGGGGGGAGATACGCAGTATTTT
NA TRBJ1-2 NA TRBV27 CASSPTGPNYGYTF TGTGCCAGCAGTCCTACAGGGCCAAACTATGGCTACACCTTC
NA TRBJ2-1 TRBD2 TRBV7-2 CASSLAGLAGFNEQFF TGTGCCAGCAGCTTAGCGGGACTAGCGGGCTTCAATGAGCAGTTCTTC
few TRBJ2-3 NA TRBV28 CASNLRDTQYF TGTGCCAGCAATTTAAGAGATACGCAGTATTTT
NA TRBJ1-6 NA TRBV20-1 CSARDKGTVTNSPLHF TGCAGTGCTAGAGATAAAGGAACAGTAACAAATTCACCCCTCCACTTT
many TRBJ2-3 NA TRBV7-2 CASSLGRVPTDTQYF TGTGCCAGCAGCTTAGGACGGGTTCCCACAGATACGCAGTATTTT
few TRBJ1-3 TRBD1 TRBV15 CATSGRQGRGNTIYF TGTGCCACCAGCGGAAGACAGGGTCGAGGAAACACCATATATTTT
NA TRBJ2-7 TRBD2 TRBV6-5 CASTPGLAGDSYEQYF TGTGCCAGCACCCCGGGACTAGCGGGGGACTCCTACGAGCAGTACTTC
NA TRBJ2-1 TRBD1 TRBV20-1 CSARPSRTGLSYNEQFF TGCAGTGCTAGACCCTCGAGGACAGGGCTATCCTACAATGAGCAGTTCTTC
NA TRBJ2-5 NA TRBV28 CASSLIRGSAETQYF TGTGCCAGCAGTTTAATACGGGGAAGTGCAGAGACCCAGTACTTC
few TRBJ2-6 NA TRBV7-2 CASSLEGGPSGANVLTF TGTGCCAGCAGCTTAGAGGGCGGTCCCTCTGGGGCCAACGTCCTGACTTTC
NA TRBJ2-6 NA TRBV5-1 CATQVLSGANVLTF TGCGCCACTCAGGTTCTCTCTGGGGCCAACGTCCTGACTTTC
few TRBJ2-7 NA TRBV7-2 CASARSSSYEQYF TGTGCCAGCGCCCGGTCCTCTTCCTACGAGCAGTACTTC
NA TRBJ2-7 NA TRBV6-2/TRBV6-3 CASSDGGITYEQYF TGTGCCAGCAGTGACGGGGGAATCACCTACGAGCAGTACTTC
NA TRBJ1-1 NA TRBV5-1 CASSLGGQIPNTEAFF TGCGCCAGTAGCTTGGGGGGCCAGATACCCAACACTGAAGCTTTCTTT
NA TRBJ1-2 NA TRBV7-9 CASSLIGIYGYTF TGTGCCAGCAGCTTAATCGGGATCTATGGCTACACCTTC
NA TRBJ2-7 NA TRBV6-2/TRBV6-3 CASSYDIEQYF TGTGCCAGCAGTTACGACATAGAGCAGTACTTC
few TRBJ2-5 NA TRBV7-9 CASSPGLGGVGETQYF TGTGCCAGCAGCCCCGGACTGGGGGGAGTAGGAGAGACCCAGTACTTC
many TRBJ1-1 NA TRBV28 CASSYPGAAGNTEAFF TGTGCCAGCAGTTACCCCGGGGCGGCGGGGAACACTGAAGCTTTCTTT
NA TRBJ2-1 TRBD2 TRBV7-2 CASSPTAGVLYNEQFF TGTGCCAGCAGCCCCACAGCGGGAGTCTTATACAATGAGCAGTTCTTC